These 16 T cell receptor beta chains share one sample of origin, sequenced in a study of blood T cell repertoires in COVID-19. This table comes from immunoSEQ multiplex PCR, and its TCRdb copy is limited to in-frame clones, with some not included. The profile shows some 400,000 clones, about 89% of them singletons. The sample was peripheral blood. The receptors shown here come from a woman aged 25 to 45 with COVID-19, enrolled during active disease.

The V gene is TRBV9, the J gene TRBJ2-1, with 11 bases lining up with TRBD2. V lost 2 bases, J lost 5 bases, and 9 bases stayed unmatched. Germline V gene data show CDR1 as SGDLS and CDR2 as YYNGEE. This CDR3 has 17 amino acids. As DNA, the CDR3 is TGTGCCAGCAGCGTGGAATCGGGACTAGCGGTCGACAATGAGCAGTTCTTC. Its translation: CASSVESGLAVDNEQFF.

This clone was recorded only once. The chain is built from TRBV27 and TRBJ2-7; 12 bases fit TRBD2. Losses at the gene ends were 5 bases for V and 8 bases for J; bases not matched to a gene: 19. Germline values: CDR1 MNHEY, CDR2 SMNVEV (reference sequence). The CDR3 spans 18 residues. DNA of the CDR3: TGTGCCAGCAGTCTGACTAGCGGGAGTAAATATGAGGCTACGAAGCAGTACTTC. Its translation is CASSLTSGSKYEATKQYF.

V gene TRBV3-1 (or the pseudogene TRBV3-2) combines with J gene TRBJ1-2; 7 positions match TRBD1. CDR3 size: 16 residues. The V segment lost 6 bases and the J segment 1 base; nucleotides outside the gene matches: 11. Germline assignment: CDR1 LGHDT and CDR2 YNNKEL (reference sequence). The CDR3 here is CASSKTGTVRNYGYTF. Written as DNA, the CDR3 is TGTGCCAGCAGTAAGACCGGGACAGTTCGTAACTATGGCTACACCTTC.

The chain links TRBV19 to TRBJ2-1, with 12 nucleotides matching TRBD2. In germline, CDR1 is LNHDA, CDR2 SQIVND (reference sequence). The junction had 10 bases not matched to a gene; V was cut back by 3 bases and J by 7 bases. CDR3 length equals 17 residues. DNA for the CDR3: TGTGCCAGTAGTATCGGGAGAACTAGCGGGAGGAGGAATGAGCAGTTCTTC. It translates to CASSIGRTSGRRNEQFF.

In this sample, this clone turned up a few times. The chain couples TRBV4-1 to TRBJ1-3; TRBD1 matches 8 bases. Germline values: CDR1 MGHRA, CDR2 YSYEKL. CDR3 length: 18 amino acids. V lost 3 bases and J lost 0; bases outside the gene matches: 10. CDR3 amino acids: CASSHPPDRVYSGNTIYF. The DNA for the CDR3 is TGCGCCAGCAGCCACCCCCCGGACAGGGTGTACTCTGGAAACACCATATATTTT.

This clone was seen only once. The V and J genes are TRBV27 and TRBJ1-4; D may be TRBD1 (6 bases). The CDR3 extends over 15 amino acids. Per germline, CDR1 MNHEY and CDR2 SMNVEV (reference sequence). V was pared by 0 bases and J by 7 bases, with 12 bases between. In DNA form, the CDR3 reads TGTGCCAGCAGTTTATCGGGGGGGCATGGTGAAAAACTGTTTTTT. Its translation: CASSLSGGHGEKLFF.

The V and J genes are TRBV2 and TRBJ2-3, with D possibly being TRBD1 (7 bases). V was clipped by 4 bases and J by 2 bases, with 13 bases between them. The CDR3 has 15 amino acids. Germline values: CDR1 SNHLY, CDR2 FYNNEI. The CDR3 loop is CASSGGGTATDTQYF. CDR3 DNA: TGTGCCAGCAGTGGTGGGGGGACAGCCACAGATACGCAGTATTTT.

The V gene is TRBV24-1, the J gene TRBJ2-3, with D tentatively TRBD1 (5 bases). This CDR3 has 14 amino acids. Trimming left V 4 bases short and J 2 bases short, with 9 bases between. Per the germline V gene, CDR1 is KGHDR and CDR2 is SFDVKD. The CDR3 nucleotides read TGTGCCACCAGTGACCCGACAGTCACAGATACGCAGTATTTT. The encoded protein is CATSDPTVTDTQYF.

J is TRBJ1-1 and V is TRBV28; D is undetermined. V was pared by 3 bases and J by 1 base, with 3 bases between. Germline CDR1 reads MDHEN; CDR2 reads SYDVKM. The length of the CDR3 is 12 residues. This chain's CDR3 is CASSFRNTEAFF. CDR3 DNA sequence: TGTGCCAGCAGTTTCAGGAACACTGAAGCTTTCTTT.

The CDR3 DNA sequence: TGTGCCAGCAGCTTGGGACCCACCTGGGGGGCAGATACGCAGTATTTT. Protein product: CASSLGPTWGADTQYF. The V and J genes are TRBV5-6 and TRBJ2-3, with D perhaps matching TRBD2 (6 bases). Germline CDR1 reads SGHDT; CDR2 reads YYEEEE. The CDR3 runs 16 residues. V lost 0 bases and J 4 bases, leaving 15 bases between the germline ends.

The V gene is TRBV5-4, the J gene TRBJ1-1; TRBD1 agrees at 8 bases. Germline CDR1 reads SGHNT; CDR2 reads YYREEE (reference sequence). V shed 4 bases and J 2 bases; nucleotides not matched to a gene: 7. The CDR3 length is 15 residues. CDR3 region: CASSGRGQGNTEAFF. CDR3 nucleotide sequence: TGTGCCAGCAGCGGCCGTGGACAGGGAAACACTGAAGCTTTCTTT.

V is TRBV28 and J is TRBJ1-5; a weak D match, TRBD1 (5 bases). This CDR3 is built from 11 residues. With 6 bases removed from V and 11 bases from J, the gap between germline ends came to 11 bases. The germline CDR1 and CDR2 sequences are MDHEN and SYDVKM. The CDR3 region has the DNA TGTGCCAGCAGGCAGGGTTTGGCCCAGCATTTT. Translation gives CASRQGLAQHF. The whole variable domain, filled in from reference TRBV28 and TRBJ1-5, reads DVKVTQSSRYLVKRTGEKVFLECVQDMDHENMFWYRQDPGLGLRLIYFSYDVKMKEKGDIPEGYSVSREKKERFSLILESASTNQTSMYLCASRQGLAQHFGDGTRLSIL.

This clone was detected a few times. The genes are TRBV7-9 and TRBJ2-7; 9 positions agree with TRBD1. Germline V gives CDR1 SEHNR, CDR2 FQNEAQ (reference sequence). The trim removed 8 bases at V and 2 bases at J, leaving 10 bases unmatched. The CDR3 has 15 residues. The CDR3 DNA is TGTGCCAGCGAACCGGGACAGGGAAAGCCCTACGAGCAGTACTTC. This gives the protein CASEPGQGKPYEQYF.

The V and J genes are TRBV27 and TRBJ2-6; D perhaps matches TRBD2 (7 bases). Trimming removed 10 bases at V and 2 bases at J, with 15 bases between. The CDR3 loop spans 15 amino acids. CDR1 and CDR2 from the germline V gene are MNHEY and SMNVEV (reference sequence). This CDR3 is CATSSGGAGANVLTF. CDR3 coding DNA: TGTGCCACCTCCTCGGGGGGCGCTGGGGCCAACGTCCTGACTTTC.

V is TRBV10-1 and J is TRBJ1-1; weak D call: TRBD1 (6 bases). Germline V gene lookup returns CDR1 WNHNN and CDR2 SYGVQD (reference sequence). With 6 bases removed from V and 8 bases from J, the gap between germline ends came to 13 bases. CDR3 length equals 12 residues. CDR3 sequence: CASSNPGAEAFF. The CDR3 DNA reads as TGCGCCAGCAGCAACCCAGGGGCAGAAGCTTTCTTT.

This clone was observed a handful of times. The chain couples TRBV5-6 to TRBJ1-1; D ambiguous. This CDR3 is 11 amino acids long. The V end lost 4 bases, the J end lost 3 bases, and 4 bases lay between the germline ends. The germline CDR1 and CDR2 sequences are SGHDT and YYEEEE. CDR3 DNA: TGTGCCAGCAGCGGCTACACTGAAGCTTTCTTT. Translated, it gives CASSGYTEAFF.